This entry features one T cell receptor beta chain sequence. This entry comes from a study of OX40 agonist ivuxolimab in advanced cancers. Measured with immunoSEQ multiplex PCR; TCRdb has only the in-frame clones, and not every one. Of 19,000 or so clones listed, about 88% were seen once; the top ten hold 25%. This CDR3 is built from 14 residues. The germline V gene encodes CDR1 MGHRA and CDR2 YSYEKL. Trimming pared 6 bases from V and 3 bases from J, leaving 14 bases between. This receptor was taken from an adult with an advanced solid tumor such as melanoma, head and neck, liver or kidney cancer. The sample in question was CD4+ or CD8+ T cells sorted from blood, obtained in a trial of the OX40 agonist ivuxolimab. The chain has TRBV4-1 and TRBJ1-2, with D maybe TRBD1 (5 bases). This CDR3 is CASSHRDGDYGYTF. The DNA for the CDR3 is TGCGCCAGCAGTCACCGGGACGGAGACTATGGCTACACCTTC.